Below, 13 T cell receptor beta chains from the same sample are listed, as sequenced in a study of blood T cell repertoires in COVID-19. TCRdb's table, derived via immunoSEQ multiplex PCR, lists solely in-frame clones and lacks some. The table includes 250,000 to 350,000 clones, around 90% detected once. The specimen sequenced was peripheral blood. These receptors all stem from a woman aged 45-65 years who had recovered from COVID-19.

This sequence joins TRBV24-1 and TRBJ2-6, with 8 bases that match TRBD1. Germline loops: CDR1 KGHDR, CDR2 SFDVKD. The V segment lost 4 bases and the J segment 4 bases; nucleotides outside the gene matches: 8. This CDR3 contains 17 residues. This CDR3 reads CATSDPGTGSGANVLTF. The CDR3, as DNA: TGTGCCACCAGTGACCCCGGGACAGGTTCCGGGGCCAACGTCCTGACTTTC.

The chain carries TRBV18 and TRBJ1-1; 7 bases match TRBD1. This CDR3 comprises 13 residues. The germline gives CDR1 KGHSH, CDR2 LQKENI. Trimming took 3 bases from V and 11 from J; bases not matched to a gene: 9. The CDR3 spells CASSPRTGEKAFF. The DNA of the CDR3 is TGTGCCAGCTCACCGAGAACAGGGGAGAAGGCTTTCTTT.

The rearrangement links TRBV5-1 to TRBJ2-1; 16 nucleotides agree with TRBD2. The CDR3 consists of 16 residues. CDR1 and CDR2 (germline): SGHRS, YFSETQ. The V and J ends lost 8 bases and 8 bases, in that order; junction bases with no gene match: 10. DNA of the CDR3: TGCGCCAGTGGGACTAGCGGGAGGGTCACGGGGCATGAGCAGTTCTTC. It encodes CASGTSGRVTGHEQFF.

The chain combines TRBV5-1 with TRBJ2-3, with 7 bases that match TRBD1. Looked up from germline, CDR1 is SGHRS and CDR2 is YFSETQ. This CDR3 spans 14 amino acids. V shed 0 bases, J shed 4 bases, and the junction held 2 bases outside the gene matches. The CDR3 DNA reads TGCGCCAGCAGCTTGGGACAGGGCCCAGATACGCAGTATTTT. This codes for CASSLGQGPDTQYF.

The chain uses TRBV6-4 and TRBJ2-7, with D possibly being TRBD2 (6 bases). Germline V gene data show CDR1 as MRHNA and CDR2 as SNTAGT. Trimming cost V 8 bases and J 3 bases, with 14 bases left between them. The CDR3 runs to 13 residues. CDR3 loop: CASPSDSRYEQYF. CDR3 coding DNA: TGTGCCAGCCCTAGCGATTCCCGCTACGAGCAGTACTTC.

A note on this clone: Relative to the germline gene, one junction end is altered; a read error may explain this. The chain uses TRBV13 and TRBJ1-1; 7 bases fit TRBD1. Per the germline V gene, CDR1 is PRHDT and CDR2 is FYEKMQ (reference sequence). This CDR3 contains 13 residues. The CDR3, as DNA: TGTGCCAGCAGCTTAGAGGGGGCGGCTGATGCTTTCTTT. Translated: CASSLEGAADAFF.

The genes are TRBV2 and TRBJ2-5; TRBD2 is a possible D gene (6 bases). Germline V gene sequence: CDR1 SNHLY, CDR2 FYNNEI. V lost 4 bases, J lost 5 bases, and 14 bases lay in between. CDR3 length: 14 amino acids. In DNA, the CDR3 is TGTGCCAGCAGTGGTGGCATCCGGGGGGAGACCCAGTACTTC. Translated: CASSGGIRGETQYF.

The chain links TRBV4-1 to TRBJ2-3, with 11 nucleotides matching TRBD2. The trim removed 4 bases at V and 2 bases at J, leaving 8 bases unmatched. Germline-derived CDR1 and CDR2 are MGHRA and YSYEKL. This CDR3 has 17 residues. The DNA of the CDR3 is TGCGCCAGCAGCCTTTCTATAGCGGGGGGGCACACAGATACGCAGTATTTT. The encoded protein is CASSLSIAGGHTDTQYF.

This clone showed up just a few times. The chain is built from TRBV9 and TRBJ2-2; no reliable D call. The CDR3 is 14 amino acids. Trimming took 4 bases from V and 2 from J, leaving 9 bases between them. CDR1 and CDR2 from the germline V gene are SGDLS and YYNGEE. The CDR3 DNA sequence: TGTGCCAGCAGCTCCGACTTTAACACCGGGGAGCTGTTTTTT. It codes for CASSSDFNTGELFF.

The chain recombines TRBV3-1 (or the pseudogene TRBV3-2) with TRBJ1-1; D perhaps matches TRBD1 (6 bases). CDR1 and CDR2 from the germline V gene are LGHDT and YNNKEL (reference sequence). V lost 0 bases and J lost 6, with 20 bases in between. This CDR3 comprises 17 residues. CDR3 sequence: CASSQDNRAWMKSEAFF. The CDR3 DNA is TGTGCCAGCAGCCAAGATAACAGGGCCTGGATGAAATCTGAAGCTTTCTTT.

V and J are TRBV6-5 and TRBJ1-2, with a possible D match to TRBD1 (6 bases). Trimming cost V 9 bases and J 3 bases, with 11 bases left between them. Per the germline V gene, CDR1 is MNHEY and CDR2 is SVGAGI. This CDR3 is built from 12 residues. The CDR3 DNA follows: TGTGCCAGTGCAGGGGATTACTATGGCTACACCTTC. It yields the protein CASAGDYYGYTF.

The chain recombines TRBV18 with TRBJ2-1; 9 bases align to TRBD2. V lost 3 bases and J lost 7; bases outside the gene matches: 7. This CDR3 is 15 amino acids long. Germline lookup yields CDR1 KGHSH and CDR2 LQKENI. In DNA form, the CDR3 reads TGTGCCAGCTCACCCCTAGCGGGAAGTTCGAATGAGCAGTTCTTC. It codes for CASSPLAGSSNEQFF.

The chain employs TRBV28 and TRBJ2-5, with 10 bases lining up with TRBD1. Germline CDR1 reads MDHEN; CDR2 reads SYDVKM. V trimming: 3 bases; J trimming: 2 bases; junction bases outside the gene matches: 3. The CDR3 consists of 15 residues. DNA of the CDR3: TGTGCCAGCAGTTTCGGGACAGGGGCACAAGAGACCCAGTACTTC. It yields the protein CASSFGTGAQETQYF. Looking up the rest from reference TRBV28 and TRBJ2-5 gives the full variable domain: DVKVTQSSRYLVKRTGEKVFLECVQDMDHENMFWYRQDPGLGLRLIYFSYDVKMKEKGDIPEGYSVSREKKERFSLILESASTNQTSMYLCASSFGTGAQETQYFGPGTRLLVL.